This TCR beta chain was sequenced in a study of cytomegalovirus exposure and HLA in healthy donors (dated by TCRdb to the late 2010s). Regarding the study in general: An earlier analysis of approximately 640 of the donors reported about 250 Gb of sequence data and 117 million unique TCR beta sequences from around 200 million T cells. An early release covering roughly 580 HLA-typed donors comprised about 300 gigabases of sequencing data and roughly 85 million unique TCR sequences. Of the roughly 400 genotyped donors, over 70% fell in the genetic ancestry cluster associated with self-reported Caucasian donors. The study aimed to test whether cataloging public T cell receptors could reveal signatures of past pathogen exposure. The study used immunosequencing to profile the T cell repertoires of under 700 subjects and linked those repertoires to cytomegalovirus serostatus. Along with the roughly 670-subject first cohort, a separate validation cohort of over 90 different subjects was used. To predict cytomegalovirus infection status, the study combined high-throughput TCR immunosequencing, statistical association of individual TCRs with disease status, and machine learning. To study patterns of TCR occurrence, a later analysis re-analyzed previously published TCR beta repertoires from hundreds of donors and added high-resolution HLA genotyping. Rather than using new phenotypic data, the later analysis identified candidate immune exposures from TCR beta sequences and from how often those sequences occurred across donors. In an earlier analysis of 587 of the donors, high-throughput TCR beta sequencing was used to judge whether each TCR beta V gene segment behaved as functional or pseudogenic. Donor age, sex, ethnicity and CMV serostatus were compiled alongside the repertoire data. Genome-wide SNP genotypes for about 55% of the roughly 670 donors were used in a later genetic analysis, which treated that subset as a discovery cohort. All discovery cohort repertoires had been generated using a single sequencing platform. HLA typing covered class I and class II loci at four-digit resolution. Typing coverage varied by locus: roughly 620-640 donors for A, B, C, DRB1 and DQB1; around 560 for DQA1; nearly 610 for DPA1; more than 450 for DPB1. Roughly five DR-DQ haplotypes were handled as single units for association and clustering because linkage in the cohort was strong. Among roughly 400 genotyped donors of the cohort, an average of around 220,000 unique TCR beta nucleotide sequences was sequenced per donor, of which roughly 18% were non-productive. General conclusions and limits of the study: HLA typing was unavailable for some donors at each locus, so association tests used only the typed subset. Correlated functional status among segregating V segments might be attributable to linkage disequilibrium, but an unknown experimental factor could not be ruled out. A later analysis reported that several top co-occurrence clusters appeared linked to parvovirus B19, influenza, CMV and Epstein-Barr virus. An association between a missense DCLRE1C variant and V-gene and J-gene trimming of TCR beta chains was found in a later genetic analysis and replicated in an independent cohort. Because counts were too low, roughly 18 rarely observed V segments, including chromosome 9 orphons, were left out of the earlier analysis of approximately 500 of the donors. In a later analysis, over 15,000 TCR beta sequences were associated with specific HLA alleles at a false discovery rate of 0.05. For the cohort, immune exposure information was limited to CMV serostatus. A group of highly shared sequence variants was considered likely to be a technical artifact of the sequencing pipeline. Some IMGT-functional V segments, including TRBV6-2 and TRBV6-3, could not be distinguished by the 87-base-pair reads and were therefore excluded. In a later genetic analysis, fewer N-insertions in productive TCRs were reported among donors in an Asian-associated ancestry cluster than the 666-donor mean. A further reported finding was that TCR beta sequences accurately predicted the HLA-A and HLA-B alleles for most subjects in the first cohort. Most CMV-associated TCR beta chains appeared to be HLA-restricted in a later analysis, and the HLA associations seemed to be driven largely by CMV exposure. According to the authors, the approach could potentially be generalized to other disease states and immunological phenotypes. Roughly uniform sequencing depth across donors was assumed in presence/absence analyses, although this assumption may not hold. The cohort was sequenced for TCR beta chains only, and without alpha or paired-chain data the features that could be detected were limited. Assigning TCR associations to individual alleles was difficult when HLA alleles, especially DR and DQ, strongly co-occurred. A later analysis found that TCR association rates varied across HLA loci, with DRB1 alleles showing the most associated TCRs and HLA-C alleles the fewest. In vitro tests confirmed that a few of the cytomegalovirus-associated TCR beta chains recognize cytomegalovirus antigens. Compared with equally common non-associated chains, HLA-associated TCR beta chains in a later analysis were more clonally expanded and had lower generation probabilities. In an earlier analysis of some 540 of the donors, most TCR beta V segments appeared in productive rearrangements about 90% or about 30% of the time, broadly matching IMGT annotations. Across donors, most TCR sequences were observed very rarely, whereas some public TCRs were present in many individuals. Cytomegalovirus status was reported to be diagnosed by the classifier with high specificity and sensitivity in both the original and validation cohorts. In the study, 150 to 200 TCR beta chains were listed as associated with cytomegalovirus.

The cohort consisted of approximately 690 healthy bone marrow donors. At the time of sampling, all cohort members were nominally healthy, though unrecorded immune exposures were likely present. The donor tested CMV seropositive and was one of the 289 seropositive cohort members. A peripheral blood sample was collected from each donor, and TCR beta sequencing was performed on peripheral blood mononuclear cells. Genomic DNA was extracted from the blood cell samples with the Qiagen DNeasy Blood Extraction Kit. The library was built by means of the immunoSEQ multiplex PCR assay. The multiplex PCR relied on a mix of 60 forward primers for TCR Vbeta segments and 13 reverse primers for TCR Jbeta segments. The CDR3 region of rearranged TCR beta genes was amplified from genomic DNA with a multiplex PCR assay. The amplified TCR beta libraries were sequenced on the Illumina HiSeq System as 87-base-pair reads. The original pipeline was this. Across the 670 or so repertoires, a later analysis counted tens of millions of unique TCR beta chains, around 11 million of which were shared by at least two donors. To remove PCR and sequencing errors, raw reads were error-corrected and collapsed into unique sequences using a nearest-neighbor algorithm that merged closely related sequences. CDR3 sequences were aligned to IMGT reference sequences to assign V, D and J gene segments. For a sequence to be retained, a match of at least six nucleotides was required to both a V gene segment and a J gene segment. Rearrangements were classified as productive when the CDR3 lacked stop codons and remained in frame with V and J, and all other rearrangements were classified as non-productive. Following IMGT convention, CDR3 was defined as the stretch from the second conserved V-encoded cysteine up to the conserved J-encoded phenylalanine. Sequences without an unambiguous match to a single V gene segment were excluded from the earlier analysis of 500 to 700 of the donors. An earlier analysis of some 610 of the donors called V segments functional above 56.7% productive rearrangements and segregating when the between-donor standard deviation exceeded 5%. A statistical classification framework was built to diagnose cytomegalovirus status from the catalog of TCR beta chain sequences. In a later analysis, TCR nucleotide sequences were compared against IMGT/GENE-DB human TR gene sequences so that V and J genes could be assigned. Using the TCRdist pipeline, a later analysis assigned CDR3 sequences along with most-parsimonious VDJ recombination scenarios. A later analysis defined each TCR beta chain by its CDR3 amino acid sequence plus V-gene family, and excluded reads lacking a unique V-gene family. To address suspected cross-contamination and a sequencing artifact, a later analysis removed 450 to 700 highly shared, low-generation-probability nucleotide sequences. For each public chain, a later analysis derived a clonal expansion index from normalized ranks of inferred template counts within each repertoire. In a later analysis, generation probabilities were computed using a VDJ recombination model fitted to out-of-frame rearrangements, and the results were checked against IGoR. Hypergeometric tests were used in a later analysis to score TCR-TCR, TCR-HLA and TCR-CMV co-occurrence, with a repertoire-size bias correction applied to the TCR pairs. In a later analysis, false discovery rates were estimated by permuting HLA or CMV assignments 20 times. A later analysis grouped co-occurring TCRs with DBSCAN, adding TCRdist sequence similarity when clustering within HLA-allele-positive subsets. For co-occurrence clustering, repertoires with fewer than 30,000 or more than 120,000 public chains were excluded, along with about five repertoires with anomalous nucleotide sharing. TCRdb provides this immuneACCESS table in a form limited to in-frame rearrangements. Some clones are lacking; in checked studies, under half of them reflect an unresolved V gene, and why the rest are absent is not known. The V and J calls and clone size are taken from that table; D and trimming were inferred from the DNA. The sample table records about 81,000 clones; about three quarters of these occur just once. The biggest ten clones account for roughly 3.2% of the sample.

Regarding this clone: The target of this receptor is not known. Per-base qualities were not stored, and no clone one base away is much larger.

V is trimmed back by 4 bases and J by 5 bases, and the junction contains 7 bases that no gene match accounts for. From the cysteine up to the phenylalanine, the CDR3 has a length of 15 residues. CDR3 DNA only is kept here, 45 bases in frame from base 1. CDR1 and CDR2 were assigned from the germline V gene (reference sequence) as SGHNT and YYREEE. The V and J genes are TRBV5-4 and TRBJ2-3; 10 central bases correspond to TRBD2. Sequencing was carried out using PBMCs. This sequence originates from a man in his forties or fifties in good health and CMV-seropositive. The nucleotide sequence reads TGTGCCAGCAGCCGCCCGGGACTAGCGAAAGATACGCAGTATTTT. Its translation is CASSRPGLAKDTQYF.